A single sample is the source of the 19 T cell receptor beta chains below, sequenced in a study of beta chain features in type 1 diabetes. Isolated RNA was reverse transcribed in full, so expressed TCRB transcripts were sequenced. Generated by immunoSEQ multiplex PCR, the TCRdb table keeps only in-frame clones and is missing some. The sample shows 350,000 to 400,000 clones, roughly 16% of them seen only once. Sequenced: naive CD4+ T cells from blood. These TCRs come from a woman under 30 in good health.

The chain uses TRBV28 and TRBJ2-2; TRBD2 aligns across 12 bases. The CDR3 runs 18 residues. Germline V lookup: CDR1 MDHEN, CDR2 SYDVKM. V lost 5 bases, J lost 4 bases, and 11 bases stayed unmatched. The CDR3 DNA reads TGTGCCAGCAGTCCGACTAGCGGGAGAGGGTCTCCCACCGGGGAGCTGTTTTTT. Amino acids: CASSPTSGRGSPTGELFF.

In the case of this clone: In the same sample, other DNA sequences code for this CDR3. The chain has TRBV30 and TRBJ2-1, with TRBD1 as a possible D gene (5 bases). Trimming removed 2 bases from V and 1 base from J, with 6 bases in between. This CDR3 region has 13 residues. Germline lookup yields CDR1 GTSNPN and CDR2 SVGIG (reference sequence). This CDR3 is CAWSRGSYNEQFF. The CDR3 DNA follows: TGTGCCTGGAGTAGGGGATCCTACAATGAGCAGTTCTTC.

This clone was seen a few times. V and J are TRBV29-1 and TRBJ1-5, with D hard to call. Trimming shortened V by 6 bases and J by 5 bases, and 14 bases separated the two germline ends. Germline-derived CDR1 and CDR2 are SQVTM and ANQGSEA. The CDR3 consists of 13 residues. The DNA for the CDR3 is TGCAGCGTCCGAGGGCAGGCCCATCAGCCCCAGCATTTT. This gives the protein CSVRGQAHQPQHF. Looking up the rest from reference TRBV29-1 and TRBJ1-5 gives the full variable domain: SAVISQKPSRDICQRGTSLTIQCQVDSQVTMMFWYRQQPGQSLTLIATANQGSEATYESGFVIDKFPISRPNLTFSTLTVSNMSPEDSSIYLCSVRGQAHQPQHFGDGTRLSIL.

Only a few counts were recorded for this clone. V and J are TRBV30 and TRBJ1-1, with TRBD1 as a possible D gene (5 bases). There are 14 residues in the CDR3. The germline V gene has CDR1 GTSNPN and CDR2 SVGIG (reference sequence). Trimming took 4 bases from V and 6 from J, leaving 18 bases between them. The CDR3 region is CAWKGLGQSAEAFF. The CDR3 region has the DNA TGTGCCTGGAAGGGGTTGGGGCAGAGTGCTGAAGCTTTCTTT.

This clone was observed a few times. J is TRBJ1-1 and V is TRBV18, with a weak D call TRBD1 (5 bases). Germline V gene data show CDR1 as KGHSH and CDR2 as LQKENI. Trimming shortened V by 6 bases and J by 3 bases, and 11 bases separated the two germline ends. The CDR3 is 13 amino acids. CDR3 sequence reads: CASSIYRHTEAFF. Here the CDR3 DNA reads TGTGCCAGCTCTATATACAGGCACACTGAAGCTTTCTTT. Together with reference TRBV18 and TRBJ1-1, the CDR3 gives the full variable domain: NAGVMQNPRHLVRRRGQEARLRCSPMKGHSHVYWYRQLPEEGLKFMVYLQKENIIDESGMPKERFSAEFPKEGPSILRIQQVVRGDSAAYFCASSIYRHTEAFFGQGTRLTVV.

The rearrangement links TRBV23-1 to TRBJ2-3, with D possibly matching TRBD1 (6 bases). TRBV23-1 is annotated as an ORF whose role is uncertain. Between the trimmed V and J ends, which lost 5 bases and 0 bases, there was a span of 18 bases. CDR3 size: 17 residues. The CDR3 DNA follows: TGCGCCAGCAGTTCGATCACAGGGAAAACTAGCACAGATACGCAGTATTTT. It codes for CASSSITGKTSTDTQYF.

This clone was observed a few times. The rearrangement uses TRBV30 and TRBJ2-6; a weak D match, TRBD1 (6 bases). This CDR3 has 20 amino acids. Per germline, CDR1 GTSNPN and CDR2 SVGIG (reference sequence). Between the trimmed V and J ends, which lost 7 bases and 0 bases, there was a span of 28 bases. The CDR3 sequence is CASPIAPSGTSVSGANVLTF. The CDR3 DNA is TGTGCCTCGCCTATAGCCCCTTCCGGGACATCCGTCTCTGGGGCCAACGTCCTGACTTTC.

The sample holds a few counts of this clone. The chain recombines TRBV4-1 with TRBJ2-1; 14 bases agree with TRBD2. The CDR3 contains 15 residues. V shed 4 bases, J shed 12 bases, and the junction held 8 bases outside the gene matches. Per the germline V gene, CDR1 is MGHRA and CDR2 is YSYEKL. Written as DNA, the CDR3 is TGCGCCAGCAGCCTAGGACTAGCGGGAGGACGGAGGCAGTTCTTC. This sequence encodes CASSLGLAGGRRQFF.

The CDR3 loop reads CASEARGYGYTF. For the CDR3, the DNA is TGTGCCAGCGAGGCGCGGGGCTACGGCTACACCTTC. V is TRBV28 and J is TRBJ1-2, with a possible D match to TRBD1 (5 bases). Per germline, CDR1 MDHEN and CDR2 SYDVKM. Trimming removed 8 bases from V and 8 bases from J, with 15 bases in between. The CDR3 sequence is 12 residues long.

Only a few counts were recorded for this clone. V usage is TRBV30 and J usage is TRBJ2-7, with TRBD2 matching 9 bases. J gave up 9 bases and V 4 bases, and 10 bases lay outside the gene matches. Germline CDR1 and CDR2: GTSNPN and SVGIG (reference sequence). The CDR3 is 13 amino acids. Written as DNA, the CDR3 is TGTGCCTGGAATCTAGCGGGAAGGGTAGGGCAGTACTTC. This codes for CAWNLAGRVGQYF.

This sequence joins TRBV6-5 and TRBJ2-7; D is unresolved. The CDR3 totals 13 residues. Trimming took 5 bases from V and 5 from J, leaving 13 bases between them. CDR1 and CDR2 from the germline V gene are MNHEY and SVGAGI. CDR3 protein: CASSQWLSDEQYF. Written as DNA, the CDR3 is TGTGCCAGCAGTCAATGGCTCAGCGACGAGCAGTACTTC.

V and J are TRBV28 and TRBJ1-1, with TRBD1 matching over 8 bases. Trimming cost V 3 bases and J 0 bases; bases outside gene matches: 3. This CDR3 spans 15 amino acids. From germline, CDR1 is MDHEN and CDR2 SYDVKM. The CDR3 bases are TGTGCCAGCAGTTTGCAGGGGGCCTTGAACACTGAAGCTTTCTTT. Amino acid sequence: CASSLQGALNTEAFF.

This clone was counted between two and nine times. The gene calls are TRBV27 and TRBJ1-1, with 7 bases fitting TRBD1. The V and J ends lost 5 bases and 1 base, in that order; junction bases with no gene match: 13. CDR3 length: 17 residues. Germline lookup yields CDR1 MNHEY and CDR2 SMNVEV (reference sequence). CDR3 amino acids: CASSPLRDSSTNTEAFF. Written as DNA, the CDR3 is TGTGCCAGCAGTCCCCTCCGGGACAGCTCTACGAACACTGAAGCTTTCTTT.

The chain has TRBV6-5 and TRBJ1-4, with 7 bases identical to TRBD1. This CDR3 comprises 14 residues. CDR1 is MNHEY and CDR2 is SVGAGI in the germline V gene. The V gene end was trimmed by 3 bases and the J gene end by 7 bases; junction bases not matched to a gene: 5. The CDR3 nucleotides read TGTGCCAGCAGTTATTGGGACAGAACTGAAAAACTGTTTTTT. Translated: CASSYWDRTEKLFF.

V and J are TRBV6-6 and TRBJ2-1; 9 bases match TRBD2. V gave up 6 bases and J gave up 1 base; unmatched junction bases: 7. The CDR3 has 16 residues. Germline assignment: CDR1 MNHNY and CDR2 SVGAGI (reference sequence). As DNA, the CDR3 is TGTGCCAGCAGCCCCCACAGCGGGAGGTCCTACAATGAGCAGTTCTTC. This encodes CASSPHSGRSYNEQFF.

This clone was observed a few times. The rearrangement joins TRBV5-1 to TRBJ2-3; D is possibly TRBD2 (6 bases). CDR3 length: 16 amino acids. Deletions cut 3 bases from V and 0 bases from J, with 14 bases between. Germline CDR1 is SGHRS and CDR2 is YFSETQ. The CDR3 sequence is CASSSFTRGSTDTQYF. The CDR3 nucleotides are TGCGCCAGCAGCTCTTTTACACGGGGGAGCACAGATACGCAGTATTTT.

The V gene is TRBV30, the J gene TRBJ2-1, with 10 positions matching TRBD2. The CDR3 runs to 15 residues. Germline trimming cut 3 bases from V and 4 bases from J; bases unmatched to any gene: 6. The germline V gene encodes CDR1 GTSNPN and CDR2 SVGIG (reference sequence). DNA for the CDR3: TGTGCCTGGAGCACCGGGACTAGCGTATACAATGAGCAGTTCTTC. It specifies CAWSTGTSVYNEQFF.

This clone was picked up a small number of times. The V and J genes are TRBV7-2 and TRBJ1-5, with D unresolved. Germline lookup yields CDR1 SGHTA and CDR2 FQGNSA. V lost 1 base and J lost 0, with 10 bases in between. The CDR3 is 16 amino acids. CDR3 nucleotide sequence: TGTGCCAGCAGCTTAGGGGCGGGTTATAGCAATCAGCCCCAGCATTTT. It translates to CASSLGAGYSNQPQHF.

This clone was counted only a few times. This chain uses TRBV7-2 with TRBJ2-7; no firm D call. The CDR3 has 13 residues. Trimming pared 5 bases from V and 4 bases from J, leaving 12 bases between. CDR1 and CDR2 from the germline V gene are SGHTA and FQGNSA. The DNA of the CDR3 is TGTGCCAGCAGCCAGAGACTGGGTTACGAGCAGTACTTC. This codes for CASSQRLGYEQYF.